The source of this T cell receptor (beta chain) is a study of type 1 and type 2 diabetes patients. The PCR template was genomic DNA. A primer set of 30 forward and 13 reverse primers amplified the CDR3. Using its own MiXCR run on the multiplex PCR reads, TCRdb lists one record per CDR3 protein. The sample shows fewer than 300,000 distinct CDR3 sequences, roughly 50% of them seen only once. The CDR3 length is 16 residues. Trimming stripped 3 bases from V and 0 bases from J, with 12 bases between. Germline V lookup: CDR1 LNHDA, CDR2 SQIVND (reference sequence). Only a few counts were recorded for this clonotype. Roughly 9 milliliters of peripheral blood were drawn from each donor.

The sequenced sample consisted of peripheral blood mononuclear cells (PBMCs). The rearrangement uses TRBV19 and TRBJ1-5, with a weak D call TRBD1 (5 bases). The clonotype originates from a young man with type 2 diabetes. The CDR3 loop reads CASSIGGTYSNQPQHF. The CDR3 coding sequence is TGTGCCAGTAGTATTGGGGGGACCTATAGCAATCAGCCCCAGCATTTT.